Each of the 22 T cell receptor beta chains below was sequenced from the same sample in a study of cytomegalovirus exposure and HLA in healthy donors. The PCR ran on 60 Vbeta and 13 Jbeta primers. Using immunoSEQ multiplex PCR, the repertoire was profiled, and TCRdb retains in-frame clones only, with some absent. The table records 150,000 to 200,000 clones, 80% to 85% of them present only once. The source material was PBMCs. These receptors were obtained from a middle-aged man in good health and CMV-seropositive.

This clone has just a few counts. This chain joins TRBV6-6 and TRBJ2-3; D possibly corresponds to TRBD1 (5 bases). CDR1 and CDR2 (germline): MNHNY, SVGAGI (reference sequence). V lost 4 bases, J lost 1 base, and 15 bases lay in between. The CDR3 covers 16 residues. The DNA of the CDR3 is TGTGCCAGCAGTTCCCACGGCCCCAGGGGCACAGATACGCAGTATTTT. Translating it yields CASSSHGPRGTDTQYF.

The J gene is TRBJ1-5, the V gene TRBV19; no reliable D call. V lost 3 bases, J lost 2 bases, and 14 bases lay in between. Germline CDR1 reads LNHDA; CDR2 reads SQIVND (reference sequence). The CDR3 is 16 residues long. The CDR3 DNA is TGTGCCAGTAGTATTAGGGCGGGCTCTGGCAATCAGCCCCAGCATTTT. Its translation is CASSIRAGSGNQPQHF.

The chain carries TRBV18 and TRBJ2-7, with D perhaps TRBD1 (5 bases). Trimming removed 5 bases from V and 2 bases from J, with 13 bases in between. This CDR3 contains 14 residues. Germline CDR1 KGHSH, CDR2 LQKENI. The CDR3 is CASSNLGQTYEQYF. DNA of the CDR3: TGTGCCAGCTCAAACCTCGGACAAACCTACGAGCAGTACTTC.

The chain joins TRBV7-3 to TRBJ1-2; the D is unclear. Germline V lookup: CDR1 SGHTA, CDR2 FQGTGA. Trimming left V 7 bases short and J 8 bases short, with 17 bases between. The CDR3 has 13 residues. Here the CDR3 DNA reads TGTGCCAGCACCAGCGGAGGACCAAGCGGCTACACCTTC. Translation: CASTSGGPSGYTF.

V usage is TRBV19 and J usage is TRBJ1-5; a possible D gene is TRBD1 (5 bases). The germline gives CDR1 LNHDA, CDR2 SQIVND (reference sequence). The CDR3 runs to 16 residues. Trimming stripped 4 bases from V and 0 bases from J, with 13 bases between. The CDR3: CASSRRRDYSNQPQHF. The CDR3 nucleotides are TGTGCCAGTAGTAGACGCCGGGACTATAGCAATCAGCCCCAGCATTTT.

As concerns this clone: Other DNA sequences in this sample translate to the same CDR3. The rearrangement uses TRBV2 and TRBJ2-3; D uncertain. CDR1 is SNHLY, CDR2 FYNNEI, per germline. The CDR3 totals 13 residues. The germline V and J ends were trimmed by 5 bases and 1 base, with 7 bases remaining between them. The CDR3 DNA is TGTGCCAGCAGTTTAGCCGGCACAGATACGCAGTATTTT. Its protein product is CASSLAGTDTQYF.

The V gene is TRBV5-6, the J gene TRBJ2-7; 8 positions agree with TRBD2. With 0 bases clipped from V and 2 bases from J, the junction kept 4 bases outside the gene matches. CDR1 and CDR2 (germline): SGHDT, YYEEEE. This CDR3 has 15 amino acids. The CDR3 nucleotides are TGTGCCAGCAGCTTGGGGCAGCGGGGGACCTACGAGCAGTACTTC. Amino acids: CASSLGQRGTYEQYF.

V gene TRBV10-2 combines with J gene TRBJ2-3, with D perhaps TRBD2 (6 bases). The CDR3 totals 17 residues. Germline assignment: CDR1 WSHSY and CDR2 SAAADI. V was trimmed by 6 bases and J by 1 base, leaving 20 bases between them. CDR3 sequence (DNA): TGCGCCAGCAGGCTAGGGCTGAGGGGCGGGGGCACAGATACGCAGTATTTT. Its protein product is CASRLGLRGGGTDTQYF.

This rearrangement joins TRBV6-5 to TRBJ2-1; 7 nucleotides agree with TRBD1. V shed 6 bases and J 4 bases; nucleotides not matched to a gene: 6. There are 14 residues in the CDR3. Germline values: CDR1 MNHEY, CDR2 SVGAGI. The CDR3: CASRRQGIYNEQFF. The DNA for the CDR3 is TGTGCCAGCAGAAGACAGGGAATTTACAATGAGCAGTTCTTC.

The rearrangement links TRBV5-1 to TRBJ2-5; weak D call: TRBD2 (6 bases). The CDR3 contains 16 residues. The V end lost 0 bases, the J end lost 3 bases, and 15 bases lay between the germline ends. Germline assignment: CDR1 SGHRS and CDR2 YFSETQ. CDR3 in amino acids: CASSLVGGVIEETQYF. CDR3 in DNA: TGCGCCAGCAGCTTGGTCGGCGGGGTTATAGAAGAGACCCAGTACTTC.

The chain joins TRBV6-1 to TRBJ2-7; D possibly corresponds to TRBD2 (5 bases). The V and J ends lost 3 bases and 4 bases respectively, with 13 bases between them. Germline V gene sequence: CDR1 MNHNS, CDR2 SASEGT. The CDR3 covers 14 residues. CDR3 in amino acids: CASSDRGLIYEQYF. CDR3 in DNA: TGTGCCAGCAGTGACCGAGGACTGATTTACGAGCAGTACTTC.

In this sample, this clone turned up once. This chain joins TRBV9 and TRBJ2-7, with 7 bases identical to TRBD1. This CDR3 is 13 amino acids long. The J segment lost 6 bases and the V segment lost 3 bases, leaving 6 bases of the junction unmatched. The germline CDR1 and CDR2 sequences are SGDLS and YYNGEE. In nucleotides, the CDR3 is TGTGCCAGCAGCGCCCCTAACAGGGGCGAGCAGTACTTC. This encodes CASSAPNRGEQYF.

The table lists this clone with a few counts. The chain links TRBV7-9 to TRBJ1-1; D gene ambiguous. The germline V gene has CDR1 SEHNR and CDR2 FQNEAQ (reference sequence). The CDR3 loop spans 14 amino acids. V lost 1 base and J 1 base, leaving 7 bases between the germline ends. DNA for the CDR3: TGTGCCAGCAGCTTAGGAGTCTCGAACACTGAAGCTTTCTTT. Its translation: CASSLGVSNTEAFF.

The CDR3 DNA sequence: TGTGCCAGCAGTTACCAGGGCACCTACGAGCAGTACTTC. Protein: CASSYQGTYEQYF. The chain uses TRBV6-5 and TRBJ2-7, with a weak D call TRBD1 (5 bases). The CDR3 runs to 13 residues. V dropped 2 bases and J dropped 2 bases, with 7 bases sitting between them. Germline lookup yields CDR1 MNHEY and CDR2 SVGAGI.

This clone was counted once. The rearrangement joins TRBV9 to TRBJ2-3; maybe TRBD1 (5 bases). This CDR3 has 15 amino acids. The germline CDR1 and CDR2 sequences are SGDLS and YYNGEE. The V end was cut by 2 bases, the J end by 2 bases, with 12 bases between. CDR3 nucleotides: TGTGCCAGCAGCGTTATTGGGGCTACCACAGATACGCAGTATTTT. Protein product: CASSVIGATTDTQYF.

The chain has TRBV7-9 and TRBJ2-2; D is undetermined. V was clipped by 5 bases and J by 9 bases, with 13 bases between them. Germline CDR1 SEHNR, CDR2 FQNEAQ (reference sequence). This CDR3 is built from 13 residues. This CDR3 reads CASSPLTVRELFF. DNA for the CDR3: TGTGCCAGCAGCCCCCTAACAGTCCGGGAGCTGTTTTTT.

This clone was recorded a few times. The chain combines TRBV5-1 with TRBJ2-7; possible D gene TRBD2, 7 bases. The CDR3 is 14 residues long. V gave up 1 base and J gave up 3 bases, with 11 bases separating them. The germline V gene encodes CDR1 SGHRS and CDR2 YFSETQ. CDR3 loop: CASSLPGGLYEQYF. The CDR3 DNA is TGCGCCAGCAGCTTGCCCGGGGGGCTCTACGAGCAGTACTTC.

The CDR3 region is CASSLGTARHEQFF. The CDR3 DNA reads as TGTGCCAGCAGTTTAGGAACAGCCCGGCATGAGCAGTTCTTC. The chain couples TRBV27 to TRBJ2-1; D uncertain. Germline V gene data show CDR1 as MNHEY and CDR2 as SMNVEV (reference sequence). With 2 bases removed from V and 8 bases from J, the gap between germline ends came to 13 bases. The CDR3 extends over 14 amino acids.

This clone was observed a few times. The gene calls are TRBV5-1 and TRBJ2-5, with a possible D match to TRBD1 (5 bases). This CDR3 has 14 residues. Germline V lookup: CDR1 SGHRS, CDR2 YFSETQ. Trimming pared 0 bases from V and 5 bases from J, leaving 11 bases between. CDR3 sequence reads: CASSLVQGAETQYF. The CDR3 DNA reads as TGCGCCAGCAGCTTGGTTCAGGGTGCGGAGACCCAGTACTTC.

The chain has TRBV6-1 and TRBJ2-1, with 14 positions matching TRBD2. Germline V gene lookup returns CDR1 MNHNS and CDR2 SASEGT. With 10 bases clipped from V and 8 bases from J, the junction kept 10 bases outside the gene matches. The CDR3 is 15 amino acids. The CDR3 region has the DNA TGTGCCAACCAACGACTAGCGGGGGGGATCGATGAGCAGTTCTTC. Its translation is CANQRLAGGIDEQFF.

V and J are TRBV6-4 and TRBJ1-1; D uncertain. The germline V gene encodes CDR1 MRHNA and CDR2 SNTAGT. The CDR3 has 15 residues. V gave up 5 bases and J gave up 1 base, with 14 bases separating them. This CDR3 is CASSLEGDSNTEAFF. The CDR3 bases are TGTGCCAGCAGTCTGGAGGGAGACTCGAACACTGAAGCTTTCTTT.

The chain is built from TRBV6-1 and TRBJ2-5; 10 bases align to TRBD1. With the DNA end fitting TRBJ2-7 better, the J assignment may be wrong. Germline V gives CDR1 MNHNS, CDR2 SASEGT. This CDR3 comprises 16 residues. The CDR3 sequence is CASSEETGGFDYEQYF. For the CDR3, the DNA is TGTGCCAGCAGTGAAGAGACAGGGGGCTTTGACTACGAGCAGTACTTC.